This entry is about one T cell receptor beta chain. The data derive from a study of cytomegalovirus exposure and HLA in healthy donors. Germline V CDR1 and CDR2: SEHNR, FQNEAQ (reference sequence). There are 14 residues in the CDR3. The V and J ends lost 5 bases and 3 bases, in that order; junction bases with no gene match: 7. The PCR ran on 60 Vbeta and 13 Jbeta primers. Here immunoSEQ multiplex PCR was the method, and the copy in TCRdb shows in-frame clones only, minus some. The sample carries 100,000 to 150,000 clones, approximately 78% recorded once. The source of this sequence is a man aged 25-45 years in good health and CMV-seropositive. This chain uses TRBV7-9 with TRBJ2-7; 7 nucleotides align to TRBD1. The sequencing input was PBMCs. The CDR3 loop reads CASSLRQGDYEQYF. The CDR3 region has the DNA TGTGCCAGCAGCCTGCGACAGGGCGACTACGAGCAGTACTTC.